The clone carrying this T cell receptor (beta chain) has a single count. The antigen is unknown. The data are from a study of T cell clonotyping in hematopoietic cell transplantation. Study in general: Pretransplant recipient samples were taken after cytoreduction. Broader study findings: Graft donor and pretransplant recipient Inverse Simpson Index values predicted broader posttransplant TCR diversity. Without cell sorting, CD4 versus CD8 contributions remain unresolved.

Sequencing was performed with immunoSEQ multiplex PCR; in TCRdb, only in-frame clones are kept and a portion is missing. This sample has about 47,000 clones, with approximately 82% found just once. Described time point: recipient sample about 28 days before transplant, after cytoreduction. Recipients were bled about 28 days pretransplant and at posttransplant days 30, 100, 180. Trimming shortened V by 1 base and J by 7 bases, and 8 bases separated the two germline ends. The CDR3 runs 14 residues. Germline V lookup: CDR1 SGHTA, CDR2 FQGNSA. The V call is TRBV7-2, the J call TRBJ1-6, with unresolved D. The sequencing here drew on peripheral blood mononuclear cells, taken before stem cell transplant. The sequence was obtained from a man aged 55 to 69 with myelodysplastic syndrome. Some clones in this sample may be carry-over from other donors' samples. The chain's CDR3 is CASSLGRGNSPLHF. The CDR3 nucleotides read TGTGCCAGCAGCTTAGGACGGGGAAATTCACCCCTCCACTTT.